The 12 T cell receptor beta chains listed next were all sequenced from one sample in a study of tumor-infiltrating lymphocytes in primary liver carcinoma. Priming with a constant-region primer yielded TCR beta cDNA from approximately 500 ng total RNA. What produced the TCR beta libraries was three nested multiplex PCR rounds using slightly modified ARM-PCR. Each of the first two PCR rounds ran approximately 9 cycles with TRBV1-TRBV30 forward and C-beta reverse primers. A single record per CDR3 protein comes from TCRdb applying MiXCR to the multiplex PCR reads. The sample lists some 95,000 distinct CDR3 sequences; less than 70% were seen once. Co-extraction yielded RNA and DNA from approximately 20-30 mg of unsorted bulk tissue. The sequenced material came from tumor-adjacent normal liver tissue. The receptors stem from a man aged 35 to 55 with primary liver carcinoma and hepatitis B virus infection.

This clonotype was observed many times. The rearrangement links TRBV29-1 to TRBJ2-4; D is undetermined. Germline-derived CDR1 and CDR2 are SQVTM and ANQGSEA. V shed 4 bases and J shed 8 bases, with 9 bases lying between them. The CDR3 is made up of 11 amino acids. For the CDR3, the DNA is TGCAGCGTTGCCCGGGCTGACATTCAGTACTTC. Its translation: CSVARADIQYF.

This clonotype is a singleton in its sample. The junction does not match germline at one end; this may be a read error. As DNA, the CDR3 is TGTGCCAGCAGCTCCCGAGACGAGGGGGTAAAAGAGACCCAGTGCTTC. This sequence encodes CASSSRDEGVKETQCF. The genes are TRBV7-9 and TRBJ2-5; a weak D match, TRBD1 (6 bases). Germline CDR1 is SEHNR and CDR2 is FQNEAQ (reference sequence). The CDR3 consists of 16 residues.

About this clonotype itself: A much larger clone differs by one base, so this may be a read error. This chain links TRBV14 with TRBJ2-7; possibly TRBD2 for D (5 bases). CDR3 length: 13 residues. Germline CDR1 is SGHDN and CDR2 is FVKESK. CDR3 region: CANSQETGYEQYF. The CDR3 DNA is TGTGCCAACAGCCAAGAAACGGGGTACGAGCAGTACTTC.

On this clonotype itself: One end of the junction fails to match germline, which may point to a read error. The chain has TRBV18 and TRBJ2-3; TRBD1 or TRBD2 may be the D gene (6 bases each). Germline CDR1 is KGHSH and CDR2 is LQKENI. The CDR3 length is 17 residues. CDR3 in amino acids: CATSPGGPSKKADTQYF. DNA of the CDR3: TGTGCCACCTCACCCGGGGGCCCCTCAAAAAAGGCTGATACGCAGTATTTT. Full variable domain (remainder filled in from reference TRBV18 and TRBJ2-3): NAGVMQNPRHLVRRRGQEARLRCSPMKGHSHVYWYRQLPEEGLKFMVYLQKENIIDESGMPKERFSAEFPKEGPSILRIQQVVRGDSAAYFCATSPGGPSKKADTQYFGPGTRLTVL.

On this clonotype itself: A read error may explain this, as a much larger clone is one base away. The CDR3 DNA reads as TGCAGCGTTGTTACCGGGACTAGCGATATCGGGGGGTATTTT. It codes for CSVVTGTSDIGGYF. The J gene is TRBJ2-3, the V gene TRBV29-1; 10 positions agree with TRBD2. CDR3 length: 14 amino acids. Germline assignment: CDR1 SQVTM and CDR2 ANQGSEA. V lost 4 bases and J lost 14; bases outside the gene matches: 15.

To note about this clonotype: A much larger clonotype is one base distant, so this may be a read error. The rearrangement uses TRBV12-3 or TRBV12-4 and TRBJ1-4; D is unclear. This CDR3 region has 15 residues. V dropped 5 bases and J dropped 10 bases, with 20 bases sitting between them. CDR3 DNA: TGTGCCAGCAGTCCGCGAGAACTAAAGGGTGTAAAACTGTTTTTT. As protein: CASSPRELKGVKLFF.

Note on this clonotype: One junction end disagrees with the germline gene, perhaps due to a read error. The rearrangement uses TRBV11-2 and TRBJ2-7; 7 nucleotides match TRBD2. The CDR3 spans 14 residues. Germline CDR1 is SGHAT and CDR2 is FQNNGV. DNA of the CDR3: TGTGCCTGTGCGGCTCAGCGGGGTTCCTACGAGCATTACTTC. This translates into CACAAQRGSYEHYF.

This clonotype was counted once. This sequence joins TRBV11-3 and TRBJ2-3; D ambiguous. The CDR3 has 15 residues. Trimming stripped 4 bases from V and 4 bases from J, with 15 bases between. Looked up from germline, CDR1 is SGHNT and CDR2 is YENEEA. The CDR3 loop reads CASSSGGRDSDTQYF. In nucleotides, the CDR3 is TGTGCCAGCAGCTCCGGTGGAAGAGACTCAGATACGCAGTATTTT.

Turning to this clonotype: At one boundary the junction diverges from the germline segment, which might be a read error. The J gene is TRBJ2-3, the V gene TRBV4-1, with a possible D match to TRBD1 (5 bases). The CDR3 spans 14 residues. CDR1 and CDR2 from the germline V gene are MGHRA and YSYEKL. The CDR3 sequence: CASSQISDRDTRYF. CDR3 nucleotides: TGCGCCAGCAGCCAAATCTCCGACAGAGATACGCGGTATTTT.

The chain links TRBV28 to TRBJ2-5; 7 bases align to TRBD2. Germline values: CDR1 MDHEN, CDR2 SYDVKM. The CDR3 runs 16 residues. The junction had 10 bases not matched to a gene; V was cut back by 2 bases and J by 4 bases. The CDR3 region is CASSLSTGGFLETQYF. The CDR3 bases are TGTGCCAGCAGTTTAAGCACGGGAGGCTTTTTAGAGACCCAGTACTTC. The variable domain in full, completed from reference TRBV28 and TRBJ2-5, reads DVKVTQSSRYLVKRTGEKVFLECVQDMDHENMFWYRQDPGLGLRLIYFSYDVKMKEKGDIPEGYSVSREKKERFSLILESASTNQTSMYLCASSLSTGGFLETQYFGPGTRLLVL.

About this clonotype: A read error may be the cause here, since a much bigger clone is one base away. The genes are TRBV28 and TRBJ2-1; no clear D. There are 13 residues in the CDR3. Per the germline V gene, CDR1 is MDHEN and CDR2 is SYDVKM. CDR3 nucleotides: TGTACCAGTCAGTCTTCGCCTTTCAATGAGCAGTTCTTC. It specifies CTSQSSPFNEQFF.

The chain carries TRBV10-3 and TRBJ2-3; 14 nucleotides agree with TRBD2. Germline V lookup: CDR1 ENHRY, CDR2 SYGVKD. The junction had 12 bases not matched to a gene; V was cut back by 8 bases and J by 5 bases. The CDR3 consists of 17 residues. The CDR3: CAIGGSTGTSGRDTQYF. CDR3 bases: TGTGCCATCGGTGGTTCTACCGGGACTAGCGGGAGAGATACGCAGTATTTT.